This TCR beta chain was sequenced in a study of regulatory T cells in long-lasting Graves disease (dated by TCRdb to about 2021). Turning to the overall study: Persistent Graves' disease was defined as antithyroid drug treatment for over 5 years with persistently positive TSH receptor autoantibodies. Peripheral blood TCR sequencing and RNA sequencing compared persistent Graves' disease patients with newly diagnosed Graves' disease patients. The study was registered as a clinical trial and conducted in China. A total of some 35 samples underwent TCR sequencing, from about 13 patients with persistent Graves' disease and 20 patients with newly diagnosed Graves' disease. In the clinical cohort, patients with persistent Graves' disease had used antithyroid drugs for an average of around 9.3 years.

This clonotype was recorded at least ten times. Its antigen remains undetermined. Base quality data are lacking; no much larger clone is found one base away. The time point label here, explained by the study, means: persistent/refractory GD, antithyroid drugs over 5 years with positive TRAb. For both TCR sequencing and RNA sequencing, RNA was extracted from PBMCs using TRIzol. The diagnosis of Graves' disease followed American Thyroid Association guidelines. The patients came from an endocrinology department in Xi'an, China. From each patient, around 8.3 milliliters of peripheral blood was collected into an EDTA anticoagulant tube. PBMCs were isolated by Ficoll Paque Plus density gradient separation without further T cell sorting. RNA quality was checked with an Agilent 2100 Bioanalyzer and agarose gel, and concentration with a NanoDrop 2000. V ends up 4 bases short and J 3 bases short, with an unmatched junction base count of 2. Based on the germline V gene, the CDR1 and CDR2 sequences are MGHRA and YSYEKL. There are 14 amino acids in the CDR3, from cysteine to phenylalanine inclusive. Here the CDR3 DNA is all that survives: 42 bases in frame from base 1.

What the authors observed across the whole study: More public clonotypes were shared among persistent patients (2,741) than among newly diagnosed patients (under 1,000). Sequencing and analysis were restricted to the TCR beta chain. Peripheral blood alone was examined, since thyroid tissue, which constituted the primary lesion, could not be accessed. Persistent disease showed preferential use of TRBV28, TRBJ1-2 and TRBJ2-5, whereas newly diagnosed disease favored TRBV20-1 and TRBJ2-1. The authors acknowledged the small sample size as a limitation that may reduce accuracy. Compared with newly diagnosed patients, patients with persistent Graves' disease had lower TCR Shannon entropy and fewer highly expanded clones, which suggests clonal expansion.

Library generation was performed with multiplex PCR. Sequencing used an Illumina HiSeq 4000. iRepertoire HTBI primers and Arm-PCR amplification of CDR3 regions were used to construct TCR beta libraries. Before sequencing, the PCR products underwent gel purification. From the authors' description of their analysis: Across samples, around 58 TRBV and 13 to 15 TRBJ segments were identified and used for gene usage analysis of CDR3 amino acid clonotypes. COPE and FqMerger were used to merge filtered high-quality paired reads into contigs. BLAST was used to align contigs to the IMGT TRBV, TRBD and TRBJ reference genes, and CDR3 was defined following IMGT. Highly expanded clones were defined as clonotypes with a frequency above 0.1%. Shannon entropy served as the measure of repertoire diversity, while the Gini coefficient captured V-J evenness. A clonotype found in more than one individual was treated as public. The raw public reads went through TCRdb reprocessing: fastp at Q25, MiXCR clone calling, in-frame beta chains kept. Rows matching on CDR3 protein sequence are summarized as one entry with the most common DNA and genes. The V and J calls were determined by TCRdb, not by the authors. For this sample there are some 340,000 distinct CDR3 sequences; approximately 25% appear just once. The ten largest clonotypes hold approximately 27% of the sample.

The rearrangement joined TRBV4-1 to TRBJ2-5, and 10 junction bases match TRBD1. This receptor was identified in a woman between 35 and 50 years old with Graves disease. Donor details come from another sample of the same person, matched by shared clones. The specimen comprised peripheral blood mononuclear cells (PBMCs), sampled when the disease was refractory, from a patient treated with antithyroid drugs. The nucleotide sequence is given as TGCGCCAGCAGCCCCGGGACAGGGGAAGAGACCCAGTACTTC. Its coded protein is CASSPGTGEETQYF.